Sequencing of this T cell receptor beta chain was carried out in a study of long-term antiretroviral therapy in people with HIV. At the level of the study: Some samples came about a decade before the 2015 immediate-ART recommendation, and these were the earliest. Study-wide findings and caveats: Transplant donor controls retained higher diversity, though diversity increased after ART.

Trimming removed 6 bases from V and 1 base from J, with 10 bases in between. Per the germline V gene, CDR1 is MDHEN and CDR2 is SYDVKM. The CDR3 spans 15 residues. With survey level as its setting, the immunoSEQ assay was v3.0. What sequencing targeted per sample was roughly 40,000-55,000 T-cell genomes. The assay was immunoSEQ multiplex PCR, and TCRdb's table has in-frame clones only and misses some. Among thousands of clones, 84% were seen once, and the ten largest hold roughly 9.5%. Note on this clone: Its target is not known.

Sequences were derived from unsorted PBMCs, sampled 0.3 years before starting antiretroviral therapy. The chain recombines TRBV28 with TRBJ1-6; perhaps TRBD1 as D (6 bases). The origin of this receptor is a man aged 30 to 45 with HIV. The CDR3 loop is CASRARGSYNSPLHF. CDR3 bases: TGTGCCAGCAGAGCAAGGGGGTCCTATAATTCACCCCTCCACTTT.